The 15 T cell receptor beta chains given below trace back to one sample, sequenced in a study of T cells in Graves' hyperthyroidism and ophthalmopathy. Amplification targeted TCR beta CDR3 regions from RNA transcripts. A set of HTBI primers served as the primers for a first-round RT-PCR of the TCR CDR3. TCRdb called the multiplex PCR reads again in MiXCR, with one record for every CDR3 protein. The sample contains approximately 600,000 distinct CDR3 sequences, less than 25% of which appear only once. Sequencing used blood. These receptors came from a young man with Graves' ophthalmopathy.

The chain couples TRBV6-1 to TRBJ2-3; 12 positions match TRBD2. Germline CDR1 and CDR2: MNHNS and SASEGT. CDR3 length: 15 amino acids. V dropped 3 bases and J dropped 4; count of bases not matched to a gene: 2. The CDR3 DNA is TGTGCCAGCAGTGAGACTAGCGGGAGTGCAGATACGCAGTATTTT. Protein sequence: CASSETSGSADTQYF.

Note on this clonotype: A much larger clone differs from this one at a single base, so this may be a read error. The gene calls are TRBV28 and TRBJ1-2; D gene ambiguous. This CDR3 spans 12 amino acids. Germline V gives CDR1 MDHEN, CDR2 SYDVKM. V lost 3 bases, J lost 8 bases, and 10 bases lay in between. The CDR3 nucleotides read TGTGCCAGCAGTTTCGAGGTCCTCGGCTACACCTTC. Translation: CASSFEVLGYTF.

This clonotype was seen just once. The chain links TRBV7-9 to TRBJ2-6; D uncertain. V was clipped by 2 bases and J by 1 base, with 18 bases between them. The CDR3 has 19 amino acids. CDR1 SEHNR and CDR2 FQNEAQ come from the germline V gene (reference sequence). The CDR3 sequence is CASSLIGSRDFSGANVLTF. CDR3 bases: TGTGCCAGCAGCTTAATCGGCAGCCGAGACTTTTCTGGGGCCAACGTCCTGACTTTC.

This clonotype has a count of ten or more. The J gene is TRBJ2-5, the V gene TRBV28; tentatively, D is TRBD2 (6 bases). V shed 2 bases and J shed 4 bases, with 11 bases lying between them. Germline CDR1 is MDHEN and CDR2 is SYDVKM. The CDR3 is made up of 14 amino acids. The chain's CDR3 is CASSLGGSGETQYF. As DNA, the CDR3 is TGTGCCAGCAGTTTAGGAGGGTCCGGAGAGACCCAGTACTTC.

This rearrangement joins TRBV7-2 to TRBJ2-3; TRBD2 agrees at 9 bases. The CDR3 is 15 residues long. Germline CDR1 SGHTA, CDR2 FQGNSA. Losses at the gene ends were 5 bases for V and 4 bases for J; bases not matched to a gene: 7. CDR3 region: CASSALAGEADTQYF. The CDR3 DNA sequence: TGTGCCAGCAGCGCCTTAGCGGGAGAGGCAGATACGCAGTATTTT.

This clonotype was found a few times. The chain uses TRBV12-3 or TRBV12-4 and TRBJ2-2; 7 bases align to TRBD2. Trimming removed 10 bases from V and 6 bases from J; junction bases left unmatched: 8. There are 13 residues in the CDR3. The CDR3 sequence: CATRLGGAGELFF. In DNA, the CDR3 is TGTGCCACCAGATTGGGAGGGGCCGGGGAGCTGTTTTTT.

The rearrangement joins TRBV6-1 to TRBJ2-3; TRBD2 matches 8 bases. Losses at the gene ends were 5 bases for V and 3 bases for J; bases not matched to a gene: 7. In germline, CDR1 is MNHNS, CDR2 SASEGT. The length of the CDR3 is 15 residues. The CDR3 nucleotides read TGTGCCAGCAGTTCGGGGACTAGTAGGACAGATACGCAGTATTTT. Amino acids: CASSSGTSRTDTQYF.

The chain is built from TRBV6-1 and TRBJ2-1; tentatively, D is TRBD2 (6 bases). The CDR3 covers 16 residues. The germline V gene encodes CDR1 MNHNS and CDR2 SASEGT. The V and J ends lost 6 bases and 6 bases respectively, with 21 bases between them. The CDR3 sequence: CASSHRGTGPLNEQFF. The CDR3 bases are TGTGCCAGCAGCCACCGGGGGACGGGCCCCCTCAATGAGCAGTTCTTC.

This clonotype has a handful of counts. The chain combines TRBV28 with TRBJ2-7; 9 nucleotides align to TRBD1. The trim removed 5 bases at V and 4 bases at J, leaving 9 bases unmatched. The CDR3 has 15 amino acids. Germline V gives CDR1 MDHEN, CDR2 SYDVKM. As DNA, the CDR3 is TGTGCCAGCAGTGAACACAGGGGGCGGCGATACGAGCAGTACTTC. It translates to CASSEHRGRRYEQYF. The complete variable domain, with remaining parts taken from reference TRBV28 and TRBJ2-7, reads DVKVTQSSRYLVKRTGEKVFLECVQDMDHENMFWYRQDPGLGLRLIYFSYDVKMKEKGDIPEGYSVSREKKERFSLILESASTNQTSMYLCASSEHRGRRYEQYFGPGTRLTVT.

This clonotype was counted a few times. This chain joins TRBV13 and TRBJ1-2; D is perhaps TRBD1 (5 bases). The CDR3 contains 13 residues. Germline-derived CDR1 and CDR2 are PRHDT and FYEKMQ (reference sequence). V shed 0 bases and J shed 8 bases, with 10 bases lying between them. DNA for the CDR3: TGTGCCAGCAGCTTAGGCCGGGGGGGAGGCTACACCTTC. It is translated as CASSLGRGGGYTF.

The V and J genes are TRBV11-2 and TRBJ2-5; 7 bases align to TRBD2. With 10 bases clipped from V and 4 bases from J, the junction kept 12 bases outside the gene matches. The germline V gene encodes CDR1 SGHAT and CDR2 FQNNGV. The CDR3 has 14 residues. The CDR3 nucleotides read TGTGCCACCTCCTGGGGCGGGAGTGGAGAGACCCAGTACTTC. Translation gives CATSWGGSGETQYF.

This clonotype was seen repeatedly, ten times or more. The junction departs from germline at one end; a sequencing error may be responsible. The CDR3 region is CASSLGASYEQYF. Here the CDR3 DNA reads TGTGCCAGCAGTTTAGGGGCGTCCTACGAGCAGTACTTC. The rearrangement joins TRBV11-2 to TRBJ2-7, with D perhaps TRBD1 (5 bases). The length of the CDR3 is 13 residues. Germline V gives CDR1 SGHAT, CDR2 FQNNGV.

In its sample, this clonotype was seen many times. This chain uses TRBV5-1 with TRBJ2-7; TRBD1 matches at 7 bases. V dropped 3 bases and J dropped 0; count of bases not matched to a gene: 15. Germline V lookup: CDR1 SGHRS, CDR2 YFSETQ. CDR3 size: 18 residues. The CDR3 spells CASSSGQGVGGNSYEQYF. The CDR3 DNA is TGCGCCAGCAGCTCCGGGCAGGGGGTCGGTGGAAACTCCTACGAGCAGTACTTC.

The rearrangement links TRBV19 to TRBJ2-4, with D possibly called TRBD1 or TRBD2 (6 bases each). Between the trimmed V and J ends, which lost 8 bases and 7 bases, there was a span of 15 bases. Germline V gene lookup returns CDR1 LNHDA and CDR2 SQIVND (reference sequence). The CDR3 loop spans 13 amino acids. CDR3 protein: CASVGRGANIQYF. The CDR3 DNA sequence: TGTGCCAGTGTCGGAAGGGGGGCGAACATTCAGTACTTC.

This chain uses TRBV6-2 or TRBV6-3 with TRBJ2-3, with TRBD2 matching over 9 bases. Germline trimming cut 6 bases from V and 2 bases from J; bases unmatched to any gene: 9. The germline gives CDR1 MNHEY, CDR2 SVGEGT. The CDR3 is 16 amino acids. CDR3: CASREIAGELTDTQYF. CDR3 coding DNA: TGTGCCAGCAGGGAGATAGCGGGAGAGCTCACAGATACGCAGTATTTT.